The clone carrying this T cell receptor beta chain was found a few times. Its target is not known. This entry is derived from a study of response to subunit inactivated influenza vaccine. Whole-study findings and limits: Authors proposed each seasonal influenza vaccination draws in few new T cells.

TCRdb analysed the RT-PCR reads with MiXCR anew, one entry per CDR3 protein. Of 550,000 to 650,000 distinct CDR3 sequences in the sample, over 9.5% are singletons; the top ten hold 10%. This CDR3 spans 11 amino acids. Trimming cost V 6 bases and J 9 bases, with 10 bases left between them. The source material was PBMCs from blood, sampled on the day of vaccination. This TCR derives from a man between 45 and 60 years old who received an inactivated influenza vaccine. The chain links TRBV12-3 or TRBV12-4 to TRBJ2-3; perhaps TRBD1 as D (6 bases). The CDR3 here is CASRTGPTQYF. CDR3 nucleotide sequence: TGTGCCAGCAGGACAGGTCCAACGCAGTATTTT.